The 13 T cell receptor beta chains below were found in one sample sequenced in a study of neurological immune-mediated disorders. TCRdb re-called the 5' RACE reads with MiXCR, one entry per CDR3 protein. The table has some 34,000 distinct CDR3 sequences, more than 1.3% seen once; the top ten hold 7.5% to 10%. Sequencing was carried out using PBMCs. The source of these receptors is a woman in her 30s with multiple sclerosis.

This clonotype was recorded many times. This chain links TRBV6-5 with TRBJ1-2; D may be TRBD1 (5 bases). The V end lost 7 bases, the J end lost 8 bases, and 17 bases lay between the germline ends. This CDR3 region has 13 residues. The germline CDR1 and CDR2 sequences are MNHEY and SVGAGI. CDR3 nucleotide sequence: TGTGCCAGCACCGACGGGGGGTTAAAGGGCTACACCTTC. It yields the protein CASTDGGLKGYTF.

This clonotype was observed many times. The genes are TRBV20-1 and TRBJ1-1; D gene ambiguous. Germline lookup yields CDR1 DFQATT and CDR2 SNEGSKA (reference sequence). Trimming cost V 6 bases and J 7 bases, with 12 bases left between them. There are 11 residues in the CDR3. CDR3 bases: TGCAGTGCCCCCCTTCACCGTGAAGCTTTCTTT. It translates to CSAPLHREAFF.

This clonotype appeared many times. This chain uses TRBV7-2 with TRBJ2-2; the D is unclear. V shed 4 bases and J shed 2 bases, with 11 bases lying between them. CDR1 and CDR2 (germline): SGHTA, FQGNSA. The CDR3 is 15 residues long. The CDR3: CASSSSVGNTGELFF. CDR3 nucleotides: TGTGCCAGCAGCTCCTCGGTCGGAAACACCGGGGAGCTGTTTTTT. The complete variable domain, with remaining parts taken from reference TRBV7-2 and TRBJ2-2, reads GAGVSQSPSNKVTEKGKDVELRCDPISGHTALYWYRQSLGQGLEFLIYFQGNSAPDKSGLPSDRFSAERTGGSVSTLTIQRTQQEDSAVYLCASSSSVGNTGELFFGEGSRLTVL.

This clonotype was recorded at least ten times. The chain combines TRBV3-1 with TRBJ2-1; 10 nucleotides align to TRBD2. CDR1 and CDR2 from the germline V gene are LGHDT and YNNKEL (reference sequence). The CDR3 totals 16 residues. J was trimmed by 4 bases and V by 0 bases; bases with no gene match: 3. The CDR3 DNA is TGTGCCAGCAGCCAAGATCAGCGGGGGGGGTACAATGAGCAGTTCTTC. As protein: CASSQDQRGGYNEQFF.

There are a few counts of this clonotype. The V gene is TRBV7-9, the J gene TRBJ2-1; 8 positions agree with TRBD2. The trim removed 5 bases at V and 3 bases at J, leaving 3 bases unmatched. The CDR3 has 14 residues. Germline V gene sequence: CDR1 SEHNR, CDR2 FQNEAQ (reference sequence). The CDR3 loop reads CASSRGGYYNEQFF. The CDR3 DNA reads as TGTGCCAGCAGCCGGGGGGGCTACTACAATGAGCAGTTCTTC.

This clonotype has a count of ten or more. CDR3 DNA: TGCGCCAGCAGCTTGGTGGGGACAGGGGAAGGCTACACCTTC. Translating it yields CASSLVGTGEGYTF. The chain uses TRBV5-1 and TRBJ1-2, with 10 bases matching TRBD1. The CDR3 runs 14 residues. V shed 0 bases, J shed 8 bases, and the junction held 4 bases outside the gene matches. Germline V lookup: CDR1 SGHRS, CDR2 YFSETQ.

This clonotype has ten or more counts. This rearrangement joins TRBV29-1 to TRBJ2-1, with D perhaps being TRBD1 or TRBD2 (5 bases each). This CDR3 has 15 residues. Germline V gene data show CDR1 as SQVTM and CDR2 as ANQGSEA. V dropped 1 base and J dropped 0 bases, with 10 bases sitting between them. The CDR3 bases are TGCAGCGTTGAAGGGGACCAGAGCTCCTACAATGAGCAGTTCTTC. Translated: CSVEGDQSSYNEQFF.

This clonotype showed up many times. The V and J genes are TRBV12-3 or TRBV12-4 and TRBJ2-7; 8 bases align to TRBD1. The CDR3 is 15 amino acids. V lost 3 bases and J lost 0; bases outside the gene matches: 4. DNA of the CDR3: TGTGCCAGCAGTTTCGCAGGGGGCAGCTCCTACGAGCAGTACTTC. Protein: CASSFAGGSSYEQYF.

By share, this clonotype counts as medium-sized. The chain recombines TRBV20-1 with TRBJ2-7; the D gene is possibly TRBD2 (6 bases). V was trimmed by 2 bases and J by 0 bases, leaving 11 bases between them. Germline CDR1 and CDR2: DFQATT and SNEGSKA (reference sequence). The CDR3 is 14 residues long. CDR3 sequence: CSARLAQSSYEQYF. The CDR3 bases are TGCAGTGCTAGACTAGCGCAATCCTCCTACGAGCAGTACTTC.

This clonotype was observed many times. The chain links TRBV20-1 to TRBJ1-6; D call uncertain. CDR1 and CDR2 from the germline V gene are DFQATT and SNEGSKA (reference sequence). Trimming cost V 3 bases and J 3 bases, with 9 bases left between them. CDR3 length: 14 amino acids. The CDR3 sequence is CSARAVVYNSPLHF. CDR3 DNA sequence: TGCAGTGCTAGGGCCGTAGTCTATAATTCACCCCTCCACTTT.

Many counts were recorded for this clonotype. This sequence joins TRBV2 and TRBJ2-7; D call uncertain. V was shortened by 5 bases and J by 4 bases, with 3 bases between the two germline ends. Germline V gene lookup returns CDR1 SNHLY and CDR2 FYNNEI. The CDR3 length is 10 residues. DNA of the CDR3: TGTGCCAGCAGTCTGTACGAGCAGTACTTC. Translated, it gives CASSLYEQYF.

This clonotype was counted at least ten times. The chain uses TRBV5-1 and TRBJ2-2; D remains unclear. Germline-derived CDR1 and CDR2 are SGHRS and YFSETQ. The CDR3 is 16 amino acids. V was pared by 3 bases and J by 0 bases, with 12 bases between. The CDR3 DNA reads TGCGCCAGCAGCTATGACGGCCACGCGAACACCGGGGAGCTGTTTTTT. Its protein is CASSYDGHANTGELFF.

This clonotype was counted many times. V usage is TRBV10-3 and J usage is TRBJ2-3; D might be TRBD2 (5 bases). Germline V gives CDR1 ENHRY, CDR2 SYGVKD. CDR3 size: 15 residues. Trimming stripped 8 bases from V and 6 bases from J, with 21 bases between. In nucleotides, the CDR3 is TGTGCCATCGCGGCCCTGACAATCCGAGGGGATACGCAGTATTTT. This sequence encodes CAIAALTIRGDTQYF.